A selection of T cell receptor beta chains follows, all from one sample in a study of shared clonotypes between healthy human individuals. Sequencing was performed with immunoSEQ multiplex PCR; in TCRdb, only in-frame clones are kept and a portion is missing. This table has roughly 1,000,000 clones, 75% to 85% appearing once. Sequencing was carried out using memory CD4+ T cells from PBMCs. These receptors were taken from a man between 18 and 29 years old in good health. Some clones in this sample may be carry-over from other donors' samples. Both conserved end residues are part of each CDR3. The order of the fields is J gene, clone size, D gene, V gene, CDR3 DNA, CDR3 protein. D genes are given only for firm matches. Size tells how often a clone was seen (once, few, many) or the class of an expanded clone, and some rows leave it out.

J gene: TRBJ1-4; clone size: -; D gene: -; V gene: TRBV6-1; CDR3 DNA: TGTGCCAGCAGTGAGGGGGTAAGGAATGAAAAACTGTTTTTT; CDR3 protein: CASSEGVRNEKLFF
J gene: TRBJ1-5; clone size: -; D gene: -; V gene: TRBV19; CDR3 DNA: TGTGCCAGTAGTACTCCTAACAGGGATAGCAATCAGCCCCAGCATTTT; CDR3 protein: CASSTPNRDSNQPQHF
J gene: TRBJ1-2; clone size: -; D gene: -; V gene: TRBV28; CDR3 DNA: TGTGCCAGCAGTTCCACGTCTCCCGGCTACACCTTC; CDR3 protein: CASSSTSPGYTF
J gene: TRBJ1-3; clone size: -; D gene: -; V gene: TRBV5-1; CDR3 DNA: TGCGCCAGCAGCCCCGCCGCGCTCCCGTCTGGAAACACCATATATTTT; CDR3 protein: CASSPAALPSGNTIYF
J gene: TRBJ1-2; clone size: once; D gene: TRBD1; V gene: TRBV29-1; CDR3 DNA: TGCAGCGGCCTCGGGGACAGCTATGGCTACACCTTC; CDR3 protein: CSGLGDSYGYTF
J gene: TRBJ2-2; clone size: once; D gene: TRBD2; V gene: TRBV18; CDR3 DNA: TGTGCCAGCTCACCCTCGGCGGGAGAAAGGGAGCTGTTTTTT; CDR3 protein: CASSPSAGERELFF
J gene: TRBJ2-7; clone size: few; D gene: -; V gene: TRBV5-1; CDR3 DNA: TGCGCCAGCAGCTTGGACAGGGTCCCCGAGCAGTACTTC; CDR3 protein: CASSLDRVPEQYF
J gene: TRBJ1-5; clone size: -; D gene: -; V gene: TRBV5-6; CDR3 DNA: TGTGCCAGCACCAACTGGAAGGGCCTTAGGAATCAGCCCCAGCATTTT; CDR3 protein: CASTNWKGLRNQPQHF
J gene: TRBJ2-3; clone size: once; D gene: TRBD2; V gene: TRBV14; CDR3 DNA: TGTGCCAGCAGCCAGGGGGGGCCTAGCGGGAGGGACACAGATACGCAGTATTTT; CDR3 protein: CASSQGGPSGRDTDTQYF
J gene: TRBJ2-2; clone size: -; D gene: -; V gene: TRBV25-1; CDR3 DNA: TGTGCCAGCAGTGAAGCTGACAGGCTGAACACCGGGGAGCTGTTTTTT; CDR3 protein: CASSEADRLNTGELFF
J gene: TRBJ2-7; clone size: -; D gene: -; V gene: TRBV27; CDR3 DNA: TGTGCCAGCAGTCGTGAAGCATGGGGGTCCACCTACGAGCAGTACTTC; CDR3 protein: CASSREAWGSTYEQYF
J gene: TRBJ1-3; clone size: -; D gene: -; V gene: TRBV6-1; CDR3 DNA: TGTGCCAGCAGCGAAACAGGGAGAAACACCATATATTTT; CDR3 protein: CASSETGRNTIYF
J gene: TRBJ2-3; clone size: few; D gene: TRBD1; V gene: TRBV7-9; CDR3 DNA: TGTGCCAGCAGCTCGCGAATCTCACAGGGGGCGGGAACAGATACGCAGTATTTT; CDR3 protein: CASSSRISQGAGTDTQYF
J gene: TRBJ1-4; clone size: -; D gene: TRBD1; V gene: TRBV5-1; CDR3 DNA: TGCGCCAGCACTACAGGGGTTGGGGCTAATGAAAAACTGTTTTTT; CDR3 protein: CASTTGVGANEKLFF
J gene: TRBJ2-3; clone size: -; D gene: TRBD2; V gene: TRBV4-1; CDR3 DNA: TGCGCCAGCAGCCAACCCTCCGGGACTAGCGGGACTCGGGATACGCAGTATTTT; CDR3 protein: CASSQPSGTSGTRDTQYF
J gene: TRBJ2-2; clone size: -; D gene: TRBD2; V gene: TRBV5-1; CDR3 DNA: TGCGCCAGCGAGGGACTAGCGGGAGGGAACACCGGGGAGCTGTTTTTT; CDR3 protein: CASEGLAGGNTGELFF
J gene: TRBJ2-3; clone size: -; D gene: -; V gene: TRBV6-1; CDR3 DNA: TGTGCCAGCAGTGCCACAAATCCTAGCACAGATACGCAGTATTTT; CDR3 protein: CASSATNPSTDTQYF
J gene: TRBJ2-1; clone size: -; D gene: -; V gene: TRBV11-3; CDR3 DNA: TGTGCCAGCAGCCTAGGGTTGTCGAGCGATGAGCAGTTCTTC; CDR3 protein: CASSLGLSSDEQFF
J gene: TRBJ1-4; clone size: -; D gene: -; V gene: TRBV28; CDR3 DNA: TGTGCCAGCAGTTGGAGGGTGGGGTATGAAAAACTGTTTTTT; CDR3 protein: CASSWRVGYEKLFF
J gene: TRBJ2-1; clone size: few; D gene: TRBD2; V gene: TRBV28; CDR3 DNA: TGTGCCAGCCATCAACTAGCGGGAGGCAATGAGCAGTTCTTC; CDR3 protein: CASHQLAGGNEQFF
J gene: TRBJ2-5; clone size: -; D gene: TRBD2; V gene: TRBV5-1; CDR3 DNA: TGCGCCAGCAGCTGGACTAGCGGGAGTATGGAGACCCAGTACTTC; CDR3 protein: CASSWTSGSMETQYF
J gene: TRBJ1-4; clone size: once; D gene: TRBD1; V gene: TRBV4-1; CDR3 DNA: TGCGCCAGCAGCCAACCACAGGGGGCTGAGAGTGGGGTGGAAAAACTGTTTTTT; CDR3 protein: CASSQPQGAESGVEKLFF
J gene: TRBJ1-2; clone size: -; D gene: TRBD1; V gene: TRBV19; CDR3 DNA: TGTGCCAGTAGTATGGGACAGGGAACATCTGGGGGATATGGCTACACCTTC; CDR3 protein: CASSMGQGTSGGYGYTF
J gene: TRBJ1-1; clone size: -; D gene: TRBD1; V gene: TRBV9; CDR3 DNA: TGTGCCAGCAGCGTACAGACAGGGACGGGGGAAGCTTTCTTT; CDR3 protein: CASSVQTGTGEAFF
J gene: TRBJ2-7; clone size: -; D gene: -; V gene: TRBV5-1; CDR3 DNA: TGCGCCAGCAGCCCGAACGCGGGTTCTCACGAGCAGTACTTC; CDR3 protein: CASSPNAGSHEQYF
J gene: TRBJ2-3; clone size: -; D gene: -; V gene: TRBV19; CDR3 DNA: TGTGCCAGTAGTCGTGCGTGGGAACGTACGCAGTATTTT; CDR3 protein: CASSRAWERTQYF
J gene: TRBJ2-5; clone size: -; D gene: -; V gene: TRBV29-1; CDR3 DNA: TGCAGCGTTGCAACCCTAAAAGAGACCCAGTACTTC; CDR3 protein: CSVATLKETQYF
J gene: TRBJ2-2; clone size: -; D gene: TRBD2; V gene: TRBV2; CDR3 DNA: TGTGCCAGCAGCGCGGGGCTAGCGGCGCGCACCGGGGAGCTGTTTTTT; CDR3 protein: CASSAGLAARTGELFF
J gene: TRBJ2-2; clone size: few; D gene: -; V gene: TRBV7-7; CDR3 DNA: TGTGCCAGCAGCGCCACCATCCTTGCCGGGGAGCTGTTTTTT; CDR3 protein: CASSATILAGELFF
J gene: TRBJ2-7; clone size: -; D gene: TRBD1; V gene: TRBV2; CDR3 DNA: TGTGCCAGCAGTACGACAGGGGGACACTACGAGCAGTACTTC; CDR3 protein: CASSTTGGHYEQYF
J gene: TRBJ2-7; clone size: -; D gene: -; V gene: TRBV9; CDR3 DNA: TGTGCCAGCAGCGTATCACCGGGACAACAATACGAGCAGTACTTC; CDR3 protein: CASSVSPGQQYEQYF
J gene: TRBJ1-4; clone size: once; D gene: -; V gene: TRBV18; CDR3 DNA: TGTGCCAGCTCACCCCGACAGAATGAAAAACTGTTTTTT; CDR3 protein: CASSPRQNEKLFF
J gene: TRBJ2-7; clone size: once; D gene: TRBD2; V gene: TRBV28; CDR3 DNA: TGTGCCAGCAGTCGATTGACTAGCGGGAGTTTTAAGAACGAGCAGTACTTC; CDR3 protein: CASSRLTSGSFKNEQYF
J gene: TRBJ1-5; clone size: -; D gene: TRBD1; V gene: TRBV7-8; CDR3 DNA: TGTGCCAGCAGCTTAACCTCGGGGACAGGCAATCAGCCCCAGCATTTT; CDR3 protein: CASSLTSGTGNQPQHF
J gene: TRBJ2-2; clone size: once; D gene: TRBD1; V gene: TRBV5-1; CDR3 DNA: TGCGCCAGCAGCTGGGTCCCGGGACAGTCCGGGGAGCTGTTTTTT; CDR3 protein: CASSWVPGQSGELFF
J gene: TRBJ2-5; clone size: -; D gene: -; V gene: TRBV20-1; CDR3 DNA: TGCAGTGCATGGACCAAAGAGACCCAGTACTTC; CDR3 protein: CSAWTKETQYF
J gene: TRBJ1-4; clone size: many; D gene: TRBD1; V gene: TRBV5-1; CDR3 DNA: TGCGCCAGCAGCTGGGGGACAGGGGGCGAAAAACTGTTTTTT; CDR3 protein: CASSWGTGGEKLFF
J gene: TRBJ2-3; clone size: -; D gene: TRBD2; V gene: TRBV18; CDR3 DNA: TGTGCCAGCTCACCACCTGGGACGACTAGCGGGATATATCCGCAGTATTTT; CDR3 protein: CASSPPGTTSGIYPQYF
J gene: TRBJ1-4; clone size: -; D gene: -; V gene: TRBV28; CDR3 DNA: TGTGCCAGCAGTTTATTCCCCGCAACTAATGAAAAACTGTTTTTT; CDR3 protein: CASSLFPATNEKLFF
J gene: TRBJ2-3; clone size: -; D gene: TRBD2; V gene: TRBV5-6; CDR3 DNA: TGTGCCAGCAGCTTGGAGCCTAGCGGGACAGATACGCAGTATTTT; CDR3 protein: CASSLEPSGTDTQYF
J gene: TRBJ1-1; clone size: -; D gene: -; V gene: TRBV5-4; CDR3 DNA: TGTGCCAGCAGCTCTCCCCCCAAAGGGGGCACTGAAGCTTTCTTT; CDR3 protein: CASSSPPKGGTEAFF
J gene: TRBJ2-3; clone size: -; D gene: -; V gene: TRBV5-1; CDR3 DNA: TGCGCCAGCAGCTCTTTGAGCACAGATACGCAGTATTTT; CDR3 protein: CASSSLSTDTQYF
J gene: TRBJ1-1; clone size: -; D gene: -; V gene: TRBV11-1; CDR3 DNA: TGTGCCAGCAGCGTTACAGGGAGCGACACTGAAGCTTTCTTT; CDR3 protein: CASSVTGSDTEAFF
J gene: TRBJ1-1; clone size: -; D gene: -; V gene: TRBV5-1; CDR3 DNA: TGCGCCAGCAGCTTAGACGAGGGGGTGTACACTGAAGCTTTCTTT; CDR3 protein: CASSLDEGVYTEAFF
J gene: TRBJ2-1; clone size: few; D gene: TRBD2; V gene: TRBV28; CDR3 DNA: TGTGCCAGCAGTTGGGCGGGAGGAGGTCTAGATGAGCAGTTCTTC; CDR3 protein: CASSWAGGGLDEQFF
J gene: TRBJ1-3; clone size: -; D gene: -; V gene: TRBV11-2; CDR3 DNA: TGTGCCAGCAGCTTAGGACCGCAGAGCTCTGGAAACACCATATATTTT; CDR3 protein: CASSLGPQSSGNTIYF
J gene: TRBJ1-2; clone size: few; D gene: -; V gene: TRBV5-6; CDR3 DNA: TGTGCCAGCAGCTCCAGGACAGCGAACTATGGCTACACCTTC; CDR3 protein: CASSSRTANYGYTF
J gene: TRBJ2-6; clone size: few; D gene: -; V gene: TRBV2; CDR3 DNA: TGTGCCAGCATCCGGTGGACCACTTACAACTCTGGGGCCAACGTCCTGACTTTC; CDR3 protein: CASIRWTTYNSGANVLTF
J gene: TRBJ1-2; clone size: -; D gene: -; V gene: TRBV6-1; CDR3 DNA: TGTGCCAGTAGACCAGCGCCAAACTATGGCTACACCTTC; CDR3 protein: CASRPAPNYGYTF
J gene: TRBJ1-2; clone size: -; D gene: TRBD1; V gene: TRBV15; CDR3 DNA: TGTGCCACCAGCAGAGATCCCAGGGGGGATGGCTACACCTTC; CDR3 protein: CATSRDPRGDGYTF
J gene: TRBJ2-7; clone size: -; D gene: TRBD2; V gene: TRBV7-2; CDR3 DNA: TGTGCCAGCAGGAGGACTAGCGGCTACGAGCAGTACTTC; CDR3 protein: CASRRTSGYEQYF
J gene: TRBJ2-3; clone size: -; D gene: TRBD2; V gene: TRBV28; CDR3 DNA: TGTGCCAGCAGTCTCTGGGGGACTAGCGGGAGGGCGGAGGATACGCAGTATTTT; CDR3 protein: CASSLWGTSGRAEDTQYF
J gene: TRBJ2-3; clone size: -; D gene: TRBD1; V gene: TRBV2; CDR3 DNA: TGTGCCAGCAGGGACAGGGGCACAGATACGCAGTATTTT; CDR3 protein: CASRDRGTDTQYF
J gene: TRBJ2-3; clone size: -; D gene: -; V gene: TRBV5-4; CDR3 DNA: TGTGCCAGCAGCTTGATAGCAGGGGACACAGATACGCAGTATTTT; CDR3 protein: CASSLIAGDTDTQYF
J gene: TRBJ1-5; clone size: -; D gene: -; V gene: TRBV5-4; CDR3 DNA: TGTGCCAGCAGCTCCGGACCGGCGCGGGATAGCAATCAGCCCCAGCATTTT; CDR3 protein: CASSSGPARDSNQPQHF